In this sample, the clone carrying this T cell receptor beta chain turned up many times. Its antigen is not known. From RNA, the CDR3 regions of TCR beta chains were amplified and sequenced. The authors performed first-round RT-PCR with HTBI primers and then a second-round multiplex PCR. In TCRdb, the multiplex PCR reads were re-called with MiXCR into one record per CDR3 protein. The sample carries some 390,000 distinct CDR3 sequences, about 16% recorded once. CAS ≥3, NOSPECS ≥4, moderate-to-severe activity and duration under 3 months marked donors with ophthalmopathy. Germline-derived CDR1 and CDR2 are ENHRY and SYGVKD. V was pared by 8 bases and J by 5 bases, with 12 bases of the junction left unmatched. This CDR3 spans 15 amino acids. The entry originates in a study of Graves' ophthalmopathy and Graves' hyperthyroidism. Study-level results: Blood shared most expanded thyroid clonotypes above 0.001 frequency.

This chain connects TRBV10-3 to TRBJ2-7; 10 bases align to TRBD1. This clonotype originated in a woman aged 18-29 years with Graves' ophthalmopathy. What was sequenced was peripheral blood. The CDR3 bases are TGTGCCATCCTCCGAGGCAGGACAGGGGGTGACGAGCAGTACTTC. The encoded protein is CAILRGRTGGDEQYF.